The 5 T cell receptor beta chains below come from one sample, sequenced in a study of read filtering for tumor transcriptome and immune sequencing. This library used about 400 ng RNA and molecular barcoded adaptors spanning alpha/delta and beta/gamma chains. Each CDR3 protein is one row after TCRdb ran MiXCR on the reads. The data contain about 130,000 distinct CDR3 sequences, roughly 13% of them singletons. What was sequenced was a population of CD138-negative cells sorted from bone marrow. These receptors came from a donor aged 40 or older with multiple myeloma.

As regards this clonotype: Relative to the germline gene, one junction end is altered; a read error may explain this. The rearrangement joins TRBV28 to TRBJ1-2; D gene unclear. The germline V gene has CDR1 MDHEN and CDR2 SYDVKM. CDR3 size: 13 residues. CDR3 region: CASRRPANYGYAF. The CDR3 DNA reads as TGTGCCAGCCGCAGACCAGCTAACTATGGCTACGCCTTC.

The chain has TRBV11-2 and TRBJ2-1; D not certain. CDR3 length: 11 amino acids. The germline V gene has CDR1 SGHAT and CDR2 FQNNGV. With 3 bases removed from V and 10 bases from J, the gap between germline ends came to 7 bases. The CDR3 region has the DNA TGTGCCAGCAGCTTCCAGGAAGAGCAGTTCTTC. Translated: CASSFQEEQFF.

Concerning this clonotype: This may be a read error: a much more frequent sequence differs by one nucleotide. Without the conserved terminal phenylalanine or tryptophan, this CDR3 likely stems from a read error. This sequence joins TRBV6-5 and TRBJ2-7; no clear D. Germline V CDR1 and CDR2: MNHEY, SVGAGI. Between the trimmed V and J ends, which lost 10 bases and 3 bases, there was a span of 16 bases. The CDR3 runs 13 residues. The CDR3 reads CATMQEGNYEQYS. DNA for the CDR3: TGTGCCACCATGCAGGAAGGGAACTACGAGCAGTACTCC.

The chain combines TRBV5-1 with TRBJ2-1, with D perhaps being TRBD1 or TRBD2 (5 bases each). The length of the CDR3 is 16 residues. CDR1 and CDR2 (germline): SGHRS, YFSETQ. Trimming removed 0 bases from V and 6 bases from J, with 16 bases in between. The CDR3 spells CASSLDGTLGVNEQFF. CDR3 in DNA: TGCGCCAGCAGCTTGGATGGGACCTTAGGCGTCAATGAGCAGTTCTTC. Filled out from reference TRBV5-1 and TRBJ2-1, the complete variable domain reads KAGVTQTPRYLIKTRGQQVTLSCSPISGHRSVSWYQQTPGQGLQFLFEYFSETQRNKGNFPGRFSGRQFSNSRSEMNVSTLELGDSALYLCASSLDGTLGVNEQFFGPGTRLTVL.

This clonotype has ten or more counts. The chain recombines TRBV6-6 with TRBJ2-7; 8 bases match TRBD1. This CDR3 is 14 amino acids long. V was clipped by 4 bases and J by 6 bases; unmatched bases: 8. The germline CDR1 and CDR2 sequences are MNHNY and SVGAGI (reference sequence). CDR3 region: CASSSATGVPEQYF. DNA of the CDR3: TGTGCCAGCAGTTCGGCGACAGGGGTCCCCGAGCAGTACTTC.